In its sample, the clone carrying this TCR beta chain is medium-sized (0.01 to 0.1%). What it recognizes is unknown. Points from the study as a whole: Under 2.2% of tumor Treg sequences matched blood Tregs or memory cells. The TCR gene usage of tumor memory CD4+ T cells clustered together with blood and lymph node memory CD4+ cells and with lymph node naive CD4+ cells.

The length of the CDR3 is 13 residues. The ends were cut back, 6 bases at V and 8 bases at J, with 16 bases in the middle. Adaptor-ligated barcode primers were used to amplify TRBV12-4/TRBJ1-2 clonotypes. TCRdb passed the multiplex PCR reads through MiXCR, listing each CDR3 protein once. Of under 900 distinct CDR3 sequences in the sample, roughly 3.5% were seen once. The chain joins TRBV12-3 or TRBV12-4 to TRBJ1-2; maybe TRBD1 (6 bases). This clonotype originated in a female donor with breast cancer. Sequenced sample: naive CD4+ T cells sorted from blood. Subset here: naive CD4+ T cells, CD4+CD45RA+CD25-. Here the CDR3 reads CASSAGVTRGYTF. CDR3 DNA sequence: TGTGCCAGCAGCGCAGGGGTAACTCGGGGCTACACCTTC.